The next 32 T cell receptor beta chains were all read from a single sample in a study of blood T cell repertoires in COVID-19. Sequenced by immunoSEQ multiplex PCR; TCRdb stores in-frame clones only, minus some. The sample lists about 150,000 clones, 70% to 90% occurring once. The sequencing sample was made of peripheral blood. The receptors were sampled from a human donor in a cohort sampled during active COVID-19.

This clone was seen more than once but under ten times. The chain is built from TRBV7-9 and TRBJ1-1; D unclear. The V end was cut by 3 bases, the J end by 1 base, with 6 bases between. This CDR3 region has 13 residues. CDR1 is SEHNR, CDR2 FQNEAQ, per germline (reference sequence). This CDR3 reads CASSFTRNTEAFF. CDR3 nucleotides: TGTGCCAGCAGCTTCACCAGGAACACTGAAGCTTTCTTT.

The chain carries TRBV5-4 and TRBJ2-5; D gene unclear. Germline V lookup: CDR1 SGHNT, CDR2 YYREEE (reference sequence). The length of the CDR3 is 11 residues. Trimming took off 4 bases at V and 4 bases at J, with 5 bases between the two ends. This chain's CDR3 is CASSLSETQYF. CDR3 nucleotides: TGTGCCAGCAGCCTTTCAGAGACCCAGTACTTC.

This rearrangement joins TRBV13 to TRBJ1-2; 8 bases are a match to TRBD1. This CDR3 spans 17 amino acids. With 2 bases clipped from V and 4 bases from J, the junction kept 12 bases outside the gene matches. From germline, CDR1 is PRHDT and CDR2 FYEKMQ (reference sequence). CDR3 loop: CASSLKGQGASGYGYTF. The CDR3 bases are TGTGCCAGCAGCTTAAAAGGACAGGGAGCGTCGGGCTATGGCTACACCTTC.

The chain combines TRBV9 with TRBJ1-1; D possibly corresponds to TRBD1 (5 bases). The CDR3 spans 13 residues. V lost 2 bases to trimming and J lost 0 bases, with 5 bases between them. Per germline, CDR1 SGDLS and CDR2 YYNGEE. The DNA of the CDR3 is TGTGCCAGCAGCGTGACAGTGAACACTGAAGCTTTCTTT. Amino acids: CASSVTVNTEAFF. The full variable domain, completed using reference TRBV9 and TRBJ1-1, is DSGVTQTPKHLITATGQRVTLRCSPRSGDLSVYWYQQSLDQGLQFLIQYYNGEERAKGNILERFSAQQFPDLHSELNLSSLELGDSALYFCASSVTVNTEAFFGQGTRLTVV.

The chain employs TRBV30 and TRBJ2-1; D ambiguous. This CDR3 is built from 14 residues. The germline V gene encodes CDR1 GTSNPN and CDR2 SVGIG (reference sequence). Trimming took off 4 bases at V and 0 bases at J, with 10 bases between the two ends. CDR3 protein: CAWNPRSSYNEQFF. In DNA form, the CDR3 reads TGTGCCTGGAACCCTCGGAGCTCCTACAATGAGCAGTTCTTC. The whole variable domain, remainder taken from reference TRBV30 and TRBJ2-1, is SQTIHQWPATLVQPVGSPLSLECTVEGTSNPNLYWYRQAAGRGLQLLFYSVGIGQISSEVPQNLSASRPQDRQFILSSKKLLLSDSGFYLCAWNPRSSYNEQFFGPGTRLTVL.

V and J are TRBV28 and TRBJ1-5; TRBD1 matches 7 bases. Germline-derived CDR1 and CDR2 are MDHEN and SYDVKM. This CDR3 region has 15 residues. The junction had 12 bases not matched to a gene; V was cut back by 10 bases and J by 3 bases. CDR3 DNA: TGTGCCACCAAAACAGGGGCTGGCGTCAATCAGCCCCAGCATTTT. It yields the protein CATKTGAGVNQPQHF.

V gene TRBV5-1 combines with J gene TRBJ2-2, with TRBD1 matching over 9 bases. Germline V gene data show CDR1 as SGHRS and CDR2 as YFSETQ. CDR3 length: 16 residues. V dropped 4 bases and J dropped 6; count of bases not matched to a gene: 10. In DNA form, the CDR3 reads TGCGCCAGCAGCCCAACAGGGGGCGGCTTATCCGGGGAGCTGTTTTTT. This encodes CASSPTGGGLSGELFF.

The V gene is TRBV2, the J gene TRBJ1-1, with TRBD1 matching 8 bases. The CDR3 has 14 residues. The germline CDR1 and CDR2 sequences are SNHLY and FYNNEI. The V segment lost 6 bases and the J segment 1 base; nucleotides outside the gene matches: 4. CDR3 DNA: TGTGCCAGCAGCATAGGACAGGGGAACACTGAAGCTTTCTTT. It is translated as CASSIGQGNTEAFF.

V and J are TRBV11-3 and TRBJ2-1, with D possibly TRBD2 on 6 matching bases. This CDR3 spans 15 amino acids. CDR1 SGHNT and CDR2 YENEEA come from the germline V gene. Trimming pared 0 bases from V and 4 bases from J, leaving 10 bases between. The CDR3 sequence is CASSLDGTPYNEQFF. Here the CDR3 DNA reads TGTGCCAGCAGCTTAGACGGGACTCCGTACAATGAGCAGTTCTTC.

The J gene is TRBJ2-2, the V gene TRBV2, with a weak D call TRBD2 (6 bases). V was shortened by 8 bases and J by 3 bases, with 13 bases between the two germline ends. The CDR3 has 14 amino acids. Germline CDR1 is SNHLY and CDR2 is FYNNEI. The CDR3 DNA reads TGTGCCAGCGGAGGGAGAGCGGACACCGGGGAGCTGTTTTTT. Translating it yields CASGGRADTGELFF.

The gene calls are TRBV11-3 and TRBJ2-2, with a weak D call TRBD2 (6 bases). Germline CDR1 SGHNT, CDR2 YENEEA. The CDR3 totals 15 residues. V lost 2 bases and J 6 bases, leaving 13 bases between the germline ends. CDR3 DNA: TGTGCCAGCAGCTTAATAACGGGAGAGGCCGGGGAGCTGTTTTTT. Protein: CASSLITGEAGELFF.

This chain links TRBV25-1 with TRBJ2-7; possible D gene TRBD2, 5 bases. V was trimmed by 2 bases and J by 7 bases, leaving 15 bases between them. This CDR3 has 14 residues. The germline V gene encodes CDR1 MGHDK and CDR2 SYGVNS. The CDR3 loop reads CASSERGSWGEQYF. The CDR3 nucleotides read TGTGCCAGCAGTGAACGCGGGTCTTGGGGAGAGCAGTACTTC.

This clone has just a few counts. The CDR3: CASKQGGYGYTF. CDR3 nucleotide sequence: TGTGCCAGCAAACAGGGTGGTTATGGCTACACCTTC. This rearrangement joins TRBV19 to TRBJ1-2; D perhaps matches TRBD1 (6 bases). V was clipped by 9 bases and J by 5 bases, with 13 bases between them. Germline-derived CDR1 and CDR2 are LNHDA and SQIVND (reference sequence). This CDR3 contains 12 residues.

The chain couples TRBV27 to TRBJ1-2; possible D gene TRBD1, 6 bases. The CDR3 runs to 14 residues. V lost 3 bases, J lost 1 base, and 9 bases lay in between. Germline CDR1 is MNHEY and CDR2 is SMNVEV (reference sequence). CDR3 DNA sequence: TGTGCCAGCAGTTTTTTAGGGGGTAACTATGGCTACACCTTC. It translates to CASSFLGGNYGYTF.

This chain connects TRBV6-5 to TRBJ2-7, with D tentatively TRBD2 (6 bases). The CDR3 length is 13 residues. Germline V gene lookup returns CDR1 MNHEY and CDR2 SVGAGI. V was trimmed by 6 bases and J by 7 bases, leaving 16 bases between them. The CDR3, as DNA: TGTGCCAGCAGCATCCGGGGGATTTCGGAGCAGTACTTC. It translates to CASSIRGISEQYF.

The V and J genes are TRBV5-1 and TRBJ1-5; 9 positions agree with TRBD1. V shed 3 bases and J 4 bases; nucleotides not matched to a gene: 5. The CDR3 is made up of 15 amino acids. CDR1 is SGHRS and CDR2 is YFSETQ in the germline V gene. The CDR3 nucleotides are TGCGCCAGCAGCTCAACAGGGGGCCCAAATCAGCCCCAGCATTTT. Its protein is CASSSTGGPNQPQHF.

The chain is built from TRBV7-8 and TRBJ1-2, with 7 bases aligning to TRBD1. Germline V gene sequence: CDR1 SGHVS, CDR2 FQNEAQ. CDR3 length equals 16 residues. The ends lost 5 bases at V and 8 bases at J; junction bases unmatched: 17. The CDR3 loop is CASSRARQGRTGGYTF. The CDR3 nucleotides read TGTGCCAGCAGCCGAGCCCGACAGGGAAGAACGGGAGGCTACACCTTC.

CDR3 protein: CASSLGTTNSPLHF. As DNA, the CDR3 is TGCGCCAGCAGCTTGGGGACAACCAATTCACCCCTCCACTTT. The chain has TRBV5-1 and TRBJ1-6, with D perhaps TRBD1 (5 bases). Germline CDR1 reads SGHRS; CDR2 reads YFSETQ. This CDR3 contains 14 residues. The ends were cut back, 0 bases at V and 7 bases at J, with 8 bases in the middle.

The chain combines TRBV27 with TRBJ1-2; weak D call: TRBD1 (6 bases). Trimming removed 1 base from V and 3 bases from J, with 12 bases in between. Per the germline V gene, CDR1 is MNHEY and CDR2 is SMNVEV (reference sequence). The CDR3 is 15 amino acids. In DNA form, the CDR3 reads TGTGCCAGCAGTTTATACCAGGGGAATCACTATGGCTACACCTTC. It translates to CASSLYQGNHYGYTF.

The gene calls are TRBV6-5 and TRBJ1-5; D is perhaps TRBD1 (5 bases). Trimming removed 8 bases at V and 3 bases at J, with 11 bases between. In germline, CDR1 is MNHEY, CDR2 SVGAGI. The CDR3 sequence is 13 residues long. CDR3: CASGGELNQPQHF. In nucleotides, the CDR3 is TGTGCCAGCGGGGGGGAACTCAATCAGCCCCAGCATTTT.

The chain couples TRBV19 to TRBJ1-3; TRBD1 matches 8 bases. The germline gives CDR1 LNHDA, CDR2 SQIVND (reference sequence). Trimming at V came to 4 bases and at J to 2 bases, leaving 7 bases not matched to a gene. The CDR3 is 16 amino acids. CDR3 region: CASSTLGQGPGNTIYF. CDR3 nucleotide sequence: TGTGCCAGTAGTACCCTCGGACAGGGCCCTGGAAACACCATATATTTT.

This chain uses TRBV4-2 with TRBJ2-7, with 7 positions matching TRBD2. J gave up 1 base and V 0 bases, and 6 bases lay outside the gene matches. This CDR3 is built from 16 residues. The germline V gene encodes CDR1 LGHNA and CDR2 YNFKEQ. CDR3 in amino acids: CASSQEPTSASYEQYF. CDR3 bases: TGTGCCAGCAGCCAAGAACCCACTAGCGCATCCTACGAGCAGTACTTC.

This chain joins TRBV5-1 and TRBJ2-7, with D maybe TRBD1 (5 bases). CDR3 length equals 15 residues. Trimming stripped 5 bases from V and 7 bases from J, with 22 bases between. CDR1 and CDR2 (germline): SGHRS, YFSETQ. The CDR3, as DNA: TGCGCCAGCAGTCTTACGACAGAACCCGGTGAAGAGCAGTACTTC. As protein: CASSLTTEPGEEQYF.

CDR3 amino acids: CASSLALADNYGYTF. DNA of the CDR3: TGTGCCAGCAGCTTAGCGCTCGCGGATAACTATGGCTACACCTTC. The V and J genes are TRBV7-9 and TRBJ1-2; D is uncertain. The germline V and J ends were trimmed by 0 bases and 1 base, with 9 bases remaining between them. CDR3 length: 15 amino acids. Germline V CDR1 and CDR2: SEHNR, FQNEAQ (reference sequence).

The J gene is TRBJ2-7, the V gene TRBV5-4; tentatively, D is TRBD2 (6 bases). Germline CDR1 reads SGHNT; CDR2 reads YYREEE (reference sequence). This CDR3 comprises 14 residues. Between the trimmed V and J ends, which lost 3 bases and 3 bases, there was a span of 13 bases. CDR3 sequence: CASSWGSGGYEQYF. CDR3 DNA: TGTGCCAGCAGCTGGGGTAGCGGCGGCTACGAGCAGTACTTC.

The rearrangement links TRBV19 to TRBJ2-7, with 9 bases matching TRBD1. CDR1 and CDR2 (germline): LNHDA, SQIVND (reference sequence). The CDR3 loop spans 14 amino acids. Trimming at V came to 4 bases and at J to 7 bases, leaving 8 bases not matched to a gene. CDR3 DNA sequence: TGTGCCAGTAGTACCCGGGACAGGGTTCAAGAGCAGTACTTC. Translating it yields CASSTRDRVQEQYF.

V is TRBV6-6 and J is TRBJ1-1; D unresolved. This CDR3 is built from 11 residues. Germline loops: CDR1 MNHNY, CDR2 SVGAGI (reference sequence). V dropped 6 bases and J dropped 8 bases, with 10 bases sitting between them. Here the CDR3 DNA reads TGTGCCAGCAGCGCACTGCAAGAAGCTTTCTTT. This codes for CASSALQEAFF.

This chain links TRBV6-2 or TRBV6-3 with TRBJ2-3; D uncertain. V shed 6 bases and J shed 3 bases, with 7 bases lying between them. The CDR3 is 12 residues long. CDR1 and CDR2 (germline): MNHEY, SVGEGT. The chain's CDR3 is CASSPRTDTQYF. The CDR3 DNA is TGTGCCAGCAGCCCCCGGACAGATACGCAGTATTTT.

The chain joins TRBV7-8 to TRBJ1-6, with 9 positions matching TRBD1. The CDR3 covers 17 residues. V trimming: 5 bases; J trimming: 5 bases; junction bases outside the gene matches: 10. Looked up from germline, CDR1 is SGHVS and CDR2 is FQNEAQ. CDR3 in amino acids: CASSRGPGTGNNSPLHF. As DNA, the CDR3 is TGTGCCAGCAGCCGCGGACCCGGGACAGGGAATAATTCACCCCTCCACTTT.

The rearrangement links TRBV27 to TRBJ2-6; 8 nucleotides agree with TRBD1. J was trimmed by 0 bases and V by 3 bases; bases with no gene match: 4. The germline CDR1 and CDR2 sequences are MNHEY and SMNVEV (reference sequence). The CDR3 covers 17 residues. This CDR3 is CASSFRTGLSGANVLTF. The CDR3 DNA reads as TGTGCCAGCAGTTTTCGGACAGGGCTCTCTGGGGCCAACGTCCTGACTTTC.

This chain uses TRBV27 with TRBJ1-1; D call uncertain. Germline V gene data show CDR1 as MNHEY and CDR2 as SMNVEV (reference sequence). V was pared by 0 bases and J by 4 bases, with 18 bases between. The CDR3 spans 17 residues. The CDR3 coding sequence is TGTGCCAGCAGTTTATCACTGCGGGTGGGTCCGGGCACTGAAGCTTTCTTT. It yields the protein CASSLSLRVGPGTEAFF.

The chain uses TRBV7-9 and TRBJ2-5, with D uncertain. The germline gives CDR1 SEHNR, CDR2 FQNEAQ (reference sequence). This CDR3 has 14 amino acids. V was clipped by 2 bases and J by 5 bases, with 12 bases between them. In DNA form, the CDR3 reads TGTGCCAGCAGCTTATCCGAGAGTCGGGAGACCCAGTACTTC. The encoded protein is CASSLSESRETQYF.